The clone carrying this T cell receptor (beta chain) showed up many times. No antigen is known for it. This sample was included in a study of neurological immune-mediated disorders. Study conclusions and caveats: None of the CDR3 amino acid sequences in expanded clones turned up in more than one subject, which points to private repertoires in all groups.

Each TCR transcript was tagged with a 10-nucleotide random UMI during 5'RACE. TCRdb re-called the 5' RACE reads with MiXCR, one entry per CDR3 protein. Seen here are 27,000 or so distinct CDR3 sequences, about 3% observed once, and the top ten hold 6% to 8%. Trimming left V 3 bases short and J 4 bases short, with 13 bases between. Germline assignment: CDR1 KGHSH and CDR2 LQKENI. The CDR3 runs 15 residues. This sequence originates from a woman in her twenties or thirties with multiple sclerosis. V is TRBV18 and J is TRBJ1-5; D not resolved. The sequenced material came from PBMCs. The CDR3 DNA reads TGTGCCAGCTCACCCCCTGGACGGAGTAATCAGCCCCAGCATTTT. It specifies CASSPPGRSNQPQHF.